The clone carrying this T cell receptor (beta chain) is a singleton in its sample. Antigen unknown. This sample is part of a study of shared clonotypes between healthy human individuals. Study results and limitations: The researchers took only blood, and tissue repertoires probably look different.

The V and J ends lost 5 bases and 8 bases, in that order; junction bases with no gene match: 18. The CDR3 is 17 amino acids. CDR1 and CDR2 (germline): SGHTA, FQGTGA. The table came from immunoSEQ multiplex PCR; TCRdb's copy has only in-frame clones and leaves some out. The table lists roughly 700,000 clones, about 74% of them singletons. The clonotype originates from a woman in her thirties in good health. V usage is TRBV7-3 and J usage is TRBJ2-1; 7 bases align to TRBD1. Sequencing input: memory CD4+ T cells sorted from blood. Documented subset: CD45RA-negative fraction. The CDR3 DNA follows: TGTGCCAGCAGCGGAATACAGGGGATATTTCATTTTTATGAGCAGTTCTTC. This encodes CASSGIQGIFHFYEQFF.